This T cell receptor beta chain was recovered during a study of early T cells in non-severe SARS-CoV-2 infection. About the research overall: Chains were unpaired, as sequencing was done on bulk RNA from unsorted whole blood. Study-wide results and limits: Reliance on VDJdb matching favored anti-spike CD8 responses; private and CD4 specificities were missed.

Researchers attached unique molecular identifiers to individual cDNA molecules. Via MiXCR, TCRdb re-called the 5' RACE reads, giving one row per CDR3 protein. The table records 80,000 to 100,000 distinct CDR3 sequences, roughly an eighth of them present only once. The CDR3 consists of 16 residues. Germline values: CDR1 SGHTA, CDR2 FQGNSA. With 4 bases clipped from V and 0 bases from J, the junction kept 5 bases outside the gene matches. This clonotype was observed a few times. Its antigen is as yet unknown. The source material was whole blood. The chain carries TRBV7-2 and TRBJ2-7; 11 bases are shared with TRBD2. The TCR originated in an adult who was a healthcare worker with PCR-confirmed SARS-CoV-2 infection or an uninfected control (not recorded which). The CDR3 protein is CASSYTSGGFSYEQYF. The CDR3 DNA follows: TGTGCCAGCAGCTACACTAGCGGGGGTTTCTCCTACGAGCAGTACTTC.